This paragraph reports one T cell receptor (beta chain). The antigen remains undetermined. J lost 5 bases, V lost 5 bases, and 5 bases had no gene match. This CDR3 contains 14 residues. Germline values: CDR1 SNHLY, CDR2 FYNNEI. The PCR made use of 60 Vbeta and 13 Jbeta primers. Profiling relied on immunoSEQ multiplex PCR, and the TCRdb table lists in-frame clones only, not all of them. This sample yields 150,000 or so clones, of which approximately 81% are seen a single time; over 2.5% belongs to the top ten. Healthy bone marrow donors made up the cohort. This record comes from a study of cytomegalovirus exposure and HLA in healthy donors. Study-wide results and caveats: Later analysis associated a missense DCLRE1C variant with TCR beta V- and J-gene trimming.

The V gene is TRBV2, the J gene TRBJ2-3; 9 bases are shared with TRBD2. This TCR derives from a female donor in good health and CMV-seronegative. The material sequenced was PBMCs. As DNA, the CDR3 is TGTGCCAGCAGTATTGCGGGGGGGAGAGATACGCAGTATTTT. Residues: CASSIAGGRDTQYF.